These 26 T cell receptor beta chains were sequenced from one sample in a study of cytomegalovirus exposure and HLA in healthy donors (dated 2017 in TCRdb). The library came from the immunoSEQ multiplex PCR assay. A mixture of 60 forward primers for TCR Vbeta segments and 13 reverse primers for TCR Jbeta segments was used in the multiplex PCR. Held by TCRdb, this immuneACCESS table contains in-frame sequences only and omits some clones. Under half of the omission traces to an unresolved V gene where checked; the cause of the rest is unknown. For this sample the table gives 100,000 to 150,000 clones, of which around 83% were detected only once. The leading ten clones occupy approximately 2.5% of the sample. Source material: PBMCs. The receptors were gathered from a man aged 45-65 years in good health and CMV-seronegative.

The chain carries TRBV18 and TRBJ1-1, with no clear D. Germline CDR1 KGHSH, CDR2 LQKENI. The V end was cut by 2 bases, the J end by 0 bases, with 13 bases between. CDR3 length: 16 amino acids. CDR3 loop: CASSPGPRQMNTEAFF. CDR3 DNA: TGTGCCAGCTCACCAGGCCCGAGGCAGATGAACACTGAAGCTTTCTTT. Drawing the rest from reference TRBV18 and TRBJ1-1, the complete variable domain is NAGVMQNPRHLVRRRGQEARLRCSPMKGHSHVYWYRQLPEEGLKFMVYLQKENIIDESGMPKERFSAEFPKEGPSILRIQQVVRGDSAAYFCASSPGPRQMNTEAFFGQGTRLTVV.

This clone was recorded only once. The CDR3 loop reads CASSDKLAGGPSYNEQFF. CDR3 sequence (DNA): TGTGCCAGCAGCGACAAGCTAGCGGGGGGGCCCTCCTACAATGAGCAGTTCTTC. The genes are TRBV9 and TRBJ2-1, with 12 positions matching TRBD2. The length of the CDR3 is 18 residues. After removal of 3 bases from V and 0 bases from J, the junction contained 7 bases not matched to a gene. Per the germline V gene, CDR1 is SGDLS and CDR2 is YYNGEE. The full variable domain, its missing parts supplied by reference TRBV9 and TRBJ2-1, is DSGVTQTPKHLITATGQRVTLRCSPRSGDLSVYWYQQSLDQGLQFLIQYYNGEERAKGNILERFSAQQFPDLHSELNLSSLELGDSALYFCASSDKLAGGPSYNEQFFGPGTRLTVL.

J is TRBJ1-3 and V is TRBV18; D call uncertain. Looked up from germline, CDR1 is KGHSH and CDR2 is LQKENI. V dropped 2 bases and J dropped 0 bases, with 14 bases sitting between them. The CDR3 runs to 17 residues. For the CDR3, the DNA is TGTGCCAGCTCACCATCGGGGATTCCTAACTCTGGAAACACCATATATTTT. Amino acid sequence: CASSPSGIPNSGNTIYF.

The chain combines TRBV14 with TRBJ1-1; the D gene is possibly TRBD1 (5 bases). This CDR3 has 14 residues. Trimming took 11 bases from V and 3 from J, leaving 19 bases between them. The germline CDR1 and CDR2 sequences are SGHDN and FVKESK. The CDR3 protein is CAPIIGGKDTEAFF. The CDR3 region has the DNA TGTGCCCCGATCATCGGGGGGAAGGACACTGAAGCTTTCTTT.

The chain employs TRBV27 and TRBJ2-6; no firm D call. V was shortened by 3 bases and J by 0 bases, with 3 bases between the two germline ends. Germline CDR1 is MNHEY and CDR2 is SMNVEV (reference sequence). This CDR3 is 14 amino acids long. The CDR3 region is CASSFVSGANVLTF. The CDR3 nucleotides read TGTGCCAGCAGTTTCGTCTCTGGGGCCAACGTCCTGACTTTC.

In its sample, this clone ranks as medium-sized. The chain combines TRBV30 with TRBJ2-6; 11 bases match TRBD2. This CDR3 is 15 amino acids long. V lost 5 bases, J lost 0 bases, and 0 bases stayed unmatched. The germline V gene has CDR1 GTSNPN and CDR2 SVGIG (reference sequence). The CDR3 reads CAWGLAGSGANVLTF. The CDR3 bases are TGTGCCTGGGGACTAGCGGGCTCTGGGGCCAACGTCCTGACTTTC.

This chain joins TRBV5-1 and TRBJ1-1; possible D gene TRBD1, 5 bases. The V end lost 4 bases, the J end lost 1 base, and 14 bases lay between the germline ends. The CDR3 contains 15 residues. In germline, CDR1 is SGHRS, CDR2 YFSETQ. The CDR3 nucleotides read TGCGCCAGCAGCCTGGGACGGCGGGGGAACACTGAAGCTTTCTTT. This sequence encodes CASSLGRRGNTEAFF.

The chain uses TRBV5-1 and TRBJ2-5, with D tentatively TRBD1 or TRBD2 (6 bases each). CDR3 length: 14 amino acids. Trimming took 4 bases from V and 1 from J, leaving 11 bases between them. Per germline, CDR1 SGHRS and CDR2 YFSETQ. CDR3 residues: CASSLEGVQETQYF. The CDR3 nucleotides are TGCGCCAGCAGCCTGGAGGGGGTCCAAGAGACCCAGTACTTC.

V and J are TRBV2 and TRBJ1-6, with 8 positions matching TRBD1. Germline V lookup: CDR1 SNHLY, CDR2 FYNNEI. This CDR3 is 15 amino acids long. Trimming at V came to 5 bases and at J to 9 bases, leaving 9 bases not matched to a gene. This CDR3 is CASSLGQVLSSPLHF. The CDR3 coding sequence is TGTGCCAGCAGTCTGGGACAGGTTCTCAGTTCACCCCTCCACTTT.

The rearrangement uses TRBV30 and TRBJ1-2; D may be TRBD1 (6 bases). Germline lookup yields CDR1 GTSNPN and CDR2 SVGIG (reference sequence). Trimming pared 7 bases from V and 4 bases from J, leaving 19 bases between. This CDR3 has 14 residues. The CDR3 nucleotides are TGTGCCTCCAATGGGGGGGGCAGGTTCTATGGCTACACCTTC. This encodes CASNGGGRFYGYTF.

This CDR3 is CASSLWTSGQETQYF. The CDR3 region has the DNA TGTGCCAGCAGTCTCTGGACTAGCGGGCAAGAGACCCAGTACTTC. The rearrangement uses TRBV27 and TRBJ2-5; 11 nucleotides line up with TRBD2. This CDR3 contains 15 residues. V was clipped by 5 bases and J by 2 bases; unmatched bases: 4. CDR1 and CDR2 (germline): MNHEY, SMNVEV (reference sequence).

The V gene is TRBV10-3, the J gene TRBJ2-1; TRBD1 aligns across 9 bases. V gave up 7 bases and J gave up 4 bases; unmatched junction bases: 2. CDR3 length: 13 amino acids. Germline assignment: CDR1 ENHRY and CDR2 SYGVKD. The CDR3 loop reads CAITGTGYNEQFF. CDR3 DNA: TGTGCCATCACCGGGACAGGGTACAATGAGCAGTTCTTC.

This clone was found once. This sequence joins TRBV27 and TRBJ2-3, with TRBD1 matching over 10 bases. Germline assignment: CDR1 MNHEY and CDR2 SMNVEV (reference sequence). The V and J ends lost 5 bases and 3 bases, in that order; junction bases with no gene match: 11. CDR3 length: 17 amino acids. The CDR3 protein is CASSTTGGPSWTDTQYF. DNA of the CDR3: TGTGCCAGCAGTACGACAGGGGGCCCCTCCTGGACAGATACGCAGTATTTT.

The genes are TRBV11-2 and TRBJ2-1; 13 bases agree with TRBD2. The CDR3 has 16 residues. The germline V gene has CDR1 SGHAT and CDR2 FQNNGV. V shed 5 bases and J 7 bases; nucleotides not matched to a gene: 8. CDR3 in amino acids: CASSPRLAGGGNEQFF. The CDR3 bases are TGTGCCAGCAGCCCCCGACTAGCGGGGGGAGGGAATGAGCAGTTCTTC.

The chain combines TRBV6-6 with TRBJ2-3; 9 bases align to TRBD1. Germline CDR1 and CDR2: MNHNY and SVGAGI (reference sequence). The V and J ends lost 5 bases and 14 bases, in that order; junction bases with no gene match: 8. The CDR3 covers 12 residues. CDR3 residues: CASSKGDRELYF. As DNA, the CDR3 is TGTGCCAGCAGTAAAGGGGACAGGGAACTGTATTTT.

With respect to this clone: One junction end does not reproduce the germline sequence, and a read error may be involved. V usage is TRBV5-4 and J usage is TRBJ1-2; 8 bases are shared with TRBD1. The CDR3 is 15 residues long. The germline CDR1 and CDR2 sequences are SGHNT and YYREEE (reference sequence). The CDR3 DNA follows: TGTGCCAGCAGCTTAACACCGGACAGGGAGGATGGCAACACCTTC. Its translation is CASSLTPDREDGNTF.

V gene TRBV9 combines with J gene TRBJ2-7; no clear D gene. V gave up 3 bases and J gave up 5 bases, with 12 bases separating them. The CDR3 spans 13 residues. Germline V CDR1 and CDR2: SGDLS, YYNGEE. The CDR3 loop reads CASSETPANEQYF. The DNA of the CDR3 is TGTGCCAGCAGCGAGACTCCGGCTAACGAGCAGTACTTC.

The J gene is TRBJ1-2, the V gene TRBV30; 8 nucleotides match TRBD1. The J segment lost 8 bases and the V segment lost 4 bases, leaving 12 bases of the junction unmatched. CDR3 size: 14 residues. Germline V gene sequence: CDR1 GTSNPN, CDR2 SVGIG (reference sequence). The CDR3 protein is CAWIGQGNLRGYTF. The CDR3 DNA is TGTGCCTGGATTGGACAGGGTAATTTGCGAGGCTACACCTTC.

V usage is TRBV4-2 and J usage is TRBJ2-3; D unresolved. CDR1 and CDR2 from the germline V gene are LGHNA and YNFKEQ. This CDR3 has 16 amino acids. V was cut by 1 base and J by 1 base, with 12 bases left in between. The CDR3 region is CASSQASGRGTDTQYF. CDR3 DNA sequence: TGTGCCAGCAGCCAAGCATCGGGTCGTGGCACAGATACGCAGTATTTT.

The V gene is TRBV5-1, the J gene TRBJ2-1; D unclear. Trimming took 3 bases from V and 5 from J, leaving 12 bases between them. Germline CDR1 SGHRS, CDR2 YFSETQ. The CDR3 is made up of 14 amino acids. This chain's CDR3 is CASSSTAGHNEQFF. DNA of the CDR3: TGCGCCAGCAGCTCTACAGCCGGCCACAATGAGCAGTTCTTC.

This chain links TRBV5-1 with TRBJ2-7; 10 nucleotides match TRBD1. The germline CDR1 and CDR2 sequences are SGHRS and YFSETQ. With V trimmed by 2 bases and J by 4 bases, 12 bases remained unmatched. This CDR3 is built from 17 residues. The CDR3 here is CASSFNQDRGPGYEQYF. CDR3 bases: TGCGCCAGCAGCTTCAACCAAGACAGGGGGCCGGGGTACGAGCAGTACTTC. The whole variable domain, remainder taken from reference TRBV5-1 and TRBJ2-7, is KAGVTQTPRYLIKTRGQQVTLSCSPISGHRSVSWYQQTPGQGLQFLFEYFSETQRNKGNFPGRFSGRQFSNSRSEMNVSTLELGDSALYLCASSFNQDRGPGYEQYFGPGTRLTVT.

About this clone itself: An end of the junction differs from the germline gene, which may be a read error. The chain couples TRBV9 to TRBJ1-4, with 9 bases lining up with TRBD1. The CDR3 covers 16 residues. Germline V gives CDR1 SGDLS, CDR2 YYNGEE. The CDR3 is CASSAFVQGAKEKLFF. In DNA form, the CDR3 reads TGTGCCAGCAGCGCGTTCGTACAGGGGGCTAAGGAAAAACTGTTTTTT. The variable domain in full, with the rest retrieved from reference TRBV9 and TRBJ1-4, is DSGVTQTPKHLITATGQRVTLRCSPRSGDLSVYWYQQSLDQGLQFLIQYYNGEERAKGNILERFSAQQFPDLHSELNLSSLELGDSALYFCASSAFVQGAKEKLFFGSGTQLSVL.

The rearrangement uses TRBV7-9 and TRBJ2-5; 8 bases are shared with TRBD2. CDR3 size: 14 residues. CDR1 is SEHNR, CDR2 FQNEAQ, per germline (reference sequence). J was trimmed by 2 bases and V by 5 bases; bases with no gene match: 4. CDR3 amino acids: CASSPREGQETQYF. The CDR3, as DNA: TGTGCCAGCAGCCCCCGGGAGGGGCAAGAGACCCAGTACTTC.

V is TRBV9 and J is TRBJ2-2, with 7 positions matching TRBD1. V was clipped by 4 bases and J by 4 bases; unmatched bases: 16. The CDR3 is made up of 18 amino acids. Germline CDR1 reads SGDLS; CDR2 reads YYNGEE. This chain's CDR3 is CASSSPRRGQASTGELFF. The CDR3 DNA follows: TGTGCCAGCAGCTCCCCTCGGCGCGGACAGGCATCCACCGGGGAGCTGTTTTTT.

V is TRBV5-1 and J is TRBJ1-2; 7 bases map to TRBD1. CDR3 length: 14 residues. Germline CDR1 and CDR2: SGHRS and YFSETQ. V shed 4 bases and J 1 base; nucleotides not matched to a gene: 4. This chain's CDR3 is CASSRGQFNYGYTF. CDR3 DNA: TGCGCCAGCAGCAGGGGACAGTTTAACTATGGCTACACCTTC.

The chain is built from TRBV4-1 and TRBJ2-3; no reliable D call. The CDR3 runs to 15 residues. CDR1 and CDR2 from the germline V gene are MGHRA and YSYEKL. V was cut by 0 bases and J by 2 bases, with 9 bases left in between. The CDR3 protein is CASSQDPADTDTQYF. In DNA form, the CDR3 reads TGCGCCAGCAGCCAAGATCCGGCGGACACAGATACGCAGTATTTT.